These T cell receptor beta chains were read from a single sample in a study of shared clonotypes between healthy human individuals. Measured with immunoSEQ multiplex PCR; TCRdb has only the in-frame clones, and not every one. The sample shows approximately 1,500,000 clones, 98% of them seen only once. The specimen was naive CD4+ T cells sorted from blood. These receptors were taken from a man under 40 in good health. CDR3s include the opening cysteine and the closing phenylalanine or tryptophan. Fields, in order: clone size, D gene, J gene, V gene, CDR3 DNA, CDR3 protein. D genes are given only for firm matches. Size tells how often a clone was seen (once, few, many) or the class of an expanded clone, and some rows leave it out.

clone_size: once
d_call: -
j_call: TRBJ1-3
v_call: TRBV28
cdr3_nt: TGTGCCAGCAGCACACCCTTACCTGGAAACACCATATATTTT
cdr3_aa: CASSTPLPGNTIYF

clone_size: -
d_call: -
j_call: TRBJ1-4
v_call: TRBV10-2
cdr3_nt: TGCGCCAGCAGGGCTGGGGAGAGGTTTTTGGCTAATGAAAAACTGTTTTTT
cdr3_aa: CASRAGERFLANEKLFF

clone_size: -
d_call: TRBD1
j_call: TRBJ1-1
v_call: TRBV11-2
cdr3_nt: TGTGCCAGCAGCCTGGTGGGACAGGGTACTGAAGCTTTCTTT
cdr3_aa: CASSLVGQGTEAFF

clone_size: once
d_call: -
j_call: TRBJ2-6
v_call: TRBV6-1
cdr3_nt: TGTGCCAGCACTAAAGTGGGCTCTGGGGCCAACGTCCTGACTTTC
cdr3_aa: CASTKVGSGANVLTF

clone_size: -
d_call: -
j_call: TRBJ2-5
v_call: TRBV14
cdr3_nt: TGTGCCAGCAGCCAGCGCCCCCCGGGAGTAGCAAACCCGGAGGCGACCCAGTACTTC
cdr3_aa: CASSQRPPGVANPEATQYF

clone_size: -
d_call: -
j_call: TRBJ1-5
v_call: TRBV11-2
cdr3_nt: TGTGCCAGCAGCACCAACCTCGGTGGGGCTCAGCCCCAGCATTTT
cdr3_aa: CASSTNLGGAQPQHF

clone_size: -
d_call: TRBD1
j_call: TRBJ1-2
v_call: TRBV5-5
cdr3_nt: TGTGCCAGCAGCAGCGGGACAGGCCAAACTCACTATGGCTACACCTTC
cdr3_aa: CASSSGTGQTHYGYTF

clone_size: -
d_call: -
j_call: TRBJ2-5
v_call: TRBV7-9
cdr3_nt: TGTGCCAGCCAGGTCCAAGAGACCCAGTACTTC
cdr3_aa: CASQVQETQYF

clone_size: -
d_call: TRBD2
j_call: TRBJ2-7
v_call: TRBV28
cdr3_nt: TGTGCCAGCAGCCTGCTAGCGGGAACGGCCCACGAGCAGTACTTC
cdr3_aa: CASSLLAGTAHEQYF

clone_size: -
d_call: TRBD2
j_call: TRBJ2-2
v_call: TRBV5-1
cdr3_nt: TGCGCCAGCAGCTCGGCCGGGACTATAGGCGGGGAGCTGTTTTTT
cdr3_aa: CASSSAGTIGGELFF

clone_size: -
d_call: -
j_call: TRBJ1-5
v_call: TRBV28
cdr3_nt: TGTGCCAGCACCACGATTAGGTCAGGCCCCCAGCATTTT
cdr3_aa: CASTTIRSGPQHF

clone_size: -
d_call: -
j_call: TRBJ1-3
v_call: TRBV5-1
cdr3_nt: TGCGCCAGCAGCCCGGTCGCCTCTGGAAACACCATATATTTT
cdr3_aa: CASSPVASGNTIYF

clone_size: -
d_call: -
j_call: TRBJ2-1
v_call: TRBV29-1
cdr3_nt: TGCAGCGCCAGGTTGAGCTCCTACAATGAGCAGTTCTTC
cdr3_aa: CSARLSSYNEQFF

clone_size: -
d_call: TRBD1
j_call: TRBJ1-4
v_call: TRBV4-1
cdr3_nt: TGCGCCAGCAGCCCGGTCGGGACAGGGACTGAAAAACTGTTTTTT
cdr3_aa: CASSPVGTGTEKLFF

clone_size: -
d_call: -
j_call: TRBJ2-1
v_call: TRBV18
cdr3_nt: TGTGCCAGCTCACCGATGGAATTTACCTACAATGAGCAGTTCTTC
cdr3_aa: CASSPMEFTYNEQFF

clone_size: once
d_call: -
j_call: TRBJ2-3
v_call: TRBV5-6
cdr3_nt: TGTGCCAGCAGCTTGACGCCCGCAGAAAGCACAGATACGCAGTATTTT
cdr3_aa: CASSLTPAESTDTQYF

clone_size: -
d_call: -
j_call: TRBJ1-2
v_call: TRBV27
cdr3_nt: TGTGCCAGCAGGAAAGCAGGAACTAACTATGGCTACACCTTC
cdr3_aa: CASRKAGTNYGYTF

clone_size: -
d_call: TRBD2
j_call: TRBJ2-5
v_call: TRBV6-6
cdr3_nt: TGTGCCAGCAGTCACCCCGGGGGGACCCAAGAGACCCAGTACTTC
cdr3_aa: CASSHPGGTQETQYF

clone_size: -
d_call: -
j_call: TRBJ2-1
v_call: TRBV7-6
cdr3_nt: TGTGCCAGCAGCTTCCTTACGGGCAATGAGCAGTTCTTC
cdr3_aa: CASSFLTGNEQFF

clone_size: -
d_call: TRBD2
j_call: TRBJ2-7
v_call: TRBV18
cdr3_nt: TGTGCCAGCTCACCAGCGGGAGGGCCTCGCGAGCAGTACTTC
cdr3_aa: CASSPAGGPREQYF

clone_size: -
d_call: -
j_call: TRBJ2-3
v_call: TRBV5-6
cdr3_nt: TGTGCCAGCATTGTCAAGGGGGGCTTCACAGATACGCAGTATTTT
cdr3_aa: CASIVKGGFTDTQYF

clone_size: -
d_call: -
j_call: TRBJ2-2
v_call: TRBV2
cdr3_nt: TGTGCCAGCAGTGGACAGCCCACGAACACCGGGGAGCTGTTTTTT
cdr3_aa: CASSGQPTNTGELFF

clone_size: -
d_call: -
j_call: TRBJ2-2
v_call: TRBV5-4
cdr3_nt: TGTGCCAGCAGCTTGTATCAAACCGGGGAGCTGTTTTTT
cdr3_aa: CASSLYQTGELFF

clone_size: -
d_call: TRBD2
j_call: TRBJ2-2
v_call: TRBV5-4
cdr3_nt: TGTGCCAGCAGCTTGGTACCTAGCGGGAGTAACACCGGGGAGCTGTTTTTT
cdr3_aa: CASSLVPSGSNTGELFF

clone_size: -
d_call: -
j_call: TRBJ1-2
v_call: TRBV5-1
cdr3_nt: TGCGCCAGCAGCCCCTTAGAGGTACGGGGCTACACCTTC
cdr3_aa: CASSPLEVRGYTF

clone_size: -
d_call: TRBD1
j_call: TRBJ1-4
v_call: TRBV6-1
cdr3_nt: TGTGCCAGCAGTAAAGAGCAGGGGGCTGAAGAAAAACTGTTTTTT
cdr3_aa: CASSKEQGAEEKLFF

clone_size: -
d_call: -
j_call: TRBJ2-3
v_call: TRBV27
cdr3_nt: TGTGCCAGCAGTCCAACCGGGACTTGGGTGGATACGCAGTATTTT
cdr3_aa: CASSPTGTWVDTQYF

clone_size: -
d_call: -
j_call: TRBJ2-5
v_call: TRBV7-4
cdr3_nt: TGTGCCAGATCGCCCCGGGGCCAAGAGACCCAGTACTTC
cdr3_aa: CARSPRGQETQYF

clone_size: -
d_call: -
j_call: TRBJ2-1
v_call: TRBV6-5
cdr3_nt: TGTGCCAGCCAAGAGGGCCCCTACAATGAGCAGTTCTTC
cdr3_aa: CASQEGPYNEQFF

clone_size: -
d_call: TRBD1
j_call: TRBJ1-2
v_call: TRBV18
cdr3_nt: TGTGCCAGCTCACCACTCCCAGGGGGCAAGGATGGCTACACCTTC
cdr3_aa: CASSPLPGGKDGYTF

clone_size: -
d_call: -
j_call: TRBJ2-1
v_call: TRBV7-2
cdr3_nt: TGTGCCAGCAGCTTAGAACAGGGCCACAATGAGCAGTTCTTC
cdr3_aa: CASSLEQGHNEQFF

clone_size: -
d_call: -
j_call: TRBJ2-3
v_call: TRBV18
cdr3_nt: TGTGCCAGCTCACCACCGGAGAACGCAGATACGCAGTATTTT
cdr3_aa: CASSPPENADTQYF

clone_size: -
d_call: -
j_call: TRBJ2-3
v_call: TRBV5-1
cdr3_nt: TGCGCCAGCAGAAAGGAGATCACAGATACGCAGTATTTT
cdr3_aa: CASRKEITDTQYF

clone_size: -
d_call: -
j_call: TRBJ2-7
v_call: TRBV11-2
cdr3_nt: TGTGCCAGCAGCTCGGACTACTCAGGGTTCGAGCAGTACTTC
cdr3_aa: CASSSDYSGFEQYF

clone_size: -
d_call: -
j_call: TRBJ1-2
v_call: TRBV5-1
cdr3_nt: TGCGCCAGCAGCTCCCAGCACTATGGCTACACCTTC
cdr3_aa: CASSSQHYGYTF

clone_size: -
d_call: -
j_call: TRBJ2-3
v_call: TRBV5-4
cdr3_nt: TGTGCCAGCAGCTTGAGTAGCACAGATACGCAGTATTTT
cdr3_aa: CASSLSSTDTQYF